This T cell receptor (beta chain) was recovered during a study of shared clonotypes between healthy human individuals. Data came from immunoSEQ multiplex PCR; TCRdb stores just in-frame clones and leaves some out. This table has over a million clones, around 98% appearing once. The germline gives CDR1 MNHEY, CDR2 SVGAGI. The CDR3 consists of 14 residues. V lost 4 bases and J lost 3; bases outside the gene matches: 1. The sample taken for sequencing was naive CD4+ T cells sorted from blood. The subset was: CD45RA+ positively selected. The chain employs TRBV6-5 and TRBJ2-2; 8 bases match TRBD2. The sequence was obtained from a man aged 25 to 40 in good health. The CDR3: CASSSSGHTGELFF. DNA of the CDR3: TGTGCCAGCAGTTCTAGCGGGCACACCGGGGAGCTGTTTTTT.